This section outlines one TCR beta chain sequence together with its context. Its antigen is undetermined. The V end lost 1 base, the J end lost 7 bases, and 13 bases lay between the germline ends. The germline V gene encodes CDR1 SGHNT and CDR2 YENEEA. The CDR3 is 15 amino acids. The PCR employed 60 Vbeta primers together with 13 Jbeta primers. The protocol was immunoSEQ multiplex PCR, while the TCRdb copy is restricted to in-frame clones and leaves out a portion. In the table there are approximately 150,000 clones, around 80% of which are singletons. The data were taken from a study of cytomegalovirus exposure and HLA in healthy donors. Points from the study as a whole: The study reported that TCR beta sequences accurately predicted HLA-A and HLA-B alleles in most subjects.

The rearrangement links TRBV11-3 to TRBJ2-2; a weak D match, TRBD1 (5 bases). The TCR sequence derives from a woman in her sixties in good health and CMV-seropositive. Sequencing was performed on PBMCs. The CDR3 nucleotides are TGTGCCAGCAGCTTAGTTCAGGGCCGAGGCGGGGAGCTGTTTTTT. Translating gives CASSLVQGRGGELFF.